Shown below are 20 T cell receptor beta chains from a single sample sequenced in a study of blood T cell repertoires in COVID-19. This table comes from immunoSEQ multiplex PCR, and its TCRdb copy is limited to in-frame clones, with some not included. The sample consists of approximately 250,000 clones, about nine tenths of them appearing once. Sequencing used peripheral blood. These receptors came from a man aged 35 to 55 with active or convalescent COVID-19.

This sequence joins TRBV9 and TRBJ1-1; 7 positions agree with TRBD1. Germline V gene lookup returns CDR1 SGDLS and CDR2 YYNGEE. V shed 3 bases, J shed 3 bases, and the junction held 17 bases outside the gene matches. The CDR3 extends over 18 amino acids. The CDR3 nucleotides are TGTGCCAGCAGCGAGGGGGCCAGGGACAGCGGATTGTACACTGAAGCTTTCTTT. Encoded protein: CASSEGARDSGLYTEAFF. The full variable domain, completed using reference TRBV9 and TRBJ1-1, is DSGVTQTPKHLITATGQRVTLRCSPRSGDLSVYWYQQSLDQGLQFLIQYYNGEERAKGNILERFSAQQFPDLHSELNLSSLELGDSALYFCASSEGARDSGLYTEAFFGQGTRLTVV.

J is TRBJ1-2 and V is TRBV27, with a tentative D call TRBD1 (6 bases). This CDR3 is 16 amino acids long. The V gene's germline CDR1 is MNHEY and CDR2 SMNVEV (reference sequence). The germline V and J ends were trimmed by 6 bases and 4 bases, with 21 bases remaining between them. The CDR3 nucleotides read TGTGCCAGCAGCCCTCTACAGGGAAGTGGGAGCTATGGCTACACCTTC. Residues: CASSPLQGSGSYGYTF.

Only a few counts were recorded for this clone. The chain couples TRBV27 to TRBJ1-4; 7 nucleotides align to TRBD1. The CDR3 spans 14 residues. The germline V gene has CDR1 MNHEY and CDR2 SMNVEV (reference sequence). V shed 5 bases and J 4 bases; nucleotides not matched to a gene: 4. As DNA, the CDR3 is TGTGCCAGCAGTCTTACAGGGGATAATGAAAAACTGTTTTTT. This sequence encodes CASSLTGDNEKLFF. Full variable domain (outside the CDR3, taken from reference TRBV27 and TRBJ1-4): EAQVTQNPRYLITVTGKKLTVTCSQNMNHEYMSWYRQDPGLGLRQIYYSMNVEVTDKGDVPEGYKVSRKEKRNFPLILESPSPNQTSLYFCASSLTGDNEKLFFGSGTQLSVL.

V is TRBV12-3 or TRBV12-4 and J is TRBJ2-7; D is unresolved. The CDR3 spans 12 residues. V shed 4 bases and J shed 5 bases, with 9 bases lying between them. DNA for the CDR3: TGTGCCAGCAGTTGGTACGGTAACGAGCAGTACTTC. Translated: CASSWYGNEQYF.

The CDR3 is CASSRTGVNEKLFF. The CDR3 nucleotides are TGTGCCAGCAGCCGGACAGGAGTAAATGAAAAACTGTTTTTT. J is TRBJ1-4 and V is TRBV6-5; 7 bases fit TRBD1. In germline, CDR1 is MNHEY, CDR2 SVGAGI. V lost 6 bases and J lost 5; bases outside the gene matches: 6. This CDR3 is built from 14 residues.

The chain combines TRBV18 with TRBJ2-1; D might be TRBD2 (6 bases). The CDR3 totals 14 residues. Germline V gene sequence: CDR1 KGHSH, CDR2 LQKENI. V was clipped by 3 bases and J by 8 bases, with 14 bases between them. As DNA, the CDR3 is TGTGCCAGCTCACCGCGGGATTTTAACTATGAGCAGTTCTTC. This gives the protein CASSPRDFNYEQFF.

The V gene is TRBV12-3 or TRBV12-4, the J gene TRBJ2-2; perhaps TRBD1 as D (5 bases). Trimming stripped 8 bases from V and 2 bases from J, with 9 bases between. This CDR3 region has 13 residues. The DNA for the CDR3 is TGTGCCAGCGGTCAGGGCAACACCGGGGAGCTGTTTTTT. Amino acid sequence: CASGQGNTGELFF.

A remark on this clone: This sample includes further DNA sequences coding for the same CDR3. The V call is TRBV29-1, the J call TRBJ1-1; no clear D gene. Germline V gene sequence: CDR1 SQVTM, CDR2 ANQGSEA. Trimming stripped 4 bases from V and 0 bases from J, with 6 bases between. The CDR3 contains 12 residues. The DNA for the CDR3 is TGCAGCGTTGGCAGGTTGAACACTGAAGCTTTCTTT. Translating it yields CSVGRLNTEAFF.

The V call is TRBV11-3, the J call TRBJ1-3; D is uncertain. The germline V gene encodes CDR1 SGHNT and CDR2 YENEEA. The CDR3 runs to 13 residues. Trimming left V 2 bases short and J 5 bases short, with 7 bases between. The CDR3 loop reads CASSLSGRNTIYF. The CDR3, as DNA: TGTGCCAGCAGCTTATCAGGCAGAAACACCATATATTTT.

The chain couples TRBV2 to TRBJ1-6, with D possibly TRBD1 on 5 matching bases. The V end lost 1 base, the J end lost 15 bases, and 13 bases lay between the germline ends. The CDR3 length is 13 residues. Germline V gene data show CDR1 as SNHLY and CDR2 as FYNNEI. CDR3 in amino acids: CASSEDYRGFLHF. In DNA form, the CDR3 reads TGTGCCAGCAGTGAAGACTATAGGGGCTTCCTCCACTTT. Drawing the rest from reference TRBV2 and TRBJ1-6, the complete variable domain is EPEVTQTPSHQVTQMGQEVILRCVPISNHLYFYWYRQILGQKVEFLVSFYNNEISEKSEIFDDQFSVERPDGSNFTLKIRSTKLEDSAMYFCASSEDYRGFLHFGNGTRLTVT.

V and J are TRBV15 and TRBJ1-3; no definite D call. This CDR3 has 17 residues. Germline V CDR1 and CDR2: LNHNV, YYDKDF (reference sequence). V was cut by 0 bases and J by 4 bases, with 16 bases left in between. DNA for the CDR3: TGTGCCACCAGCAGAGATATCGGTGAGCGTGCCGGAAACACCATATATTTT. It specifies CATSRDIGERAGNTIYF.

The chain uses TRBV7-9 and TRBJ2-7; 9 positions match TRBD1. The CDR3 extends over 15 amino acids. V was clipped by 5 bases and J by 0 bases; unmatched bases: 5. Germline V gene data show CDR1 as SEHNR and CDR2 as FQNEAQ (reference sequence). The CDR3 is CASSAGQGISYEQYF. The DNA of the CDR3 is TGTGCCAGCAGCGCGGGACAGGGAATCTCCTACGAGCAGTACTTC.

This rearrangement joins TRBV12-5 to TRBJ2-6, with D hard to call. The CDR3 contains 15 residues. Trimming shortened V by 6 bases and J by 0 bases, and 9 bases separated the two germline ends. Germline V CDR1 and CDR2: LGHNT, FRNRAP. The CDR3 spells CASGSSSSGANVLTF. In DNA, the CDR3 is TGTGCTAGTGGATCCTCGTCCTCTGGGGCCAACGTCCTGACTTTC.

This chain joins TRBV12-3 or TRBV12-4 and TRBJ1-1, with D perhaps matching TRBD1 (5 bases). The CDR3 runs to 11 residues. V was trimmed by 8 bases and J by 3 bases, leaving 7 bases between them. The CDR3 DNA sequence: TGTGCCAGCGTAGGGGACACTGAAGCTTTCTTT. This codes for CASVGDTEAFF.

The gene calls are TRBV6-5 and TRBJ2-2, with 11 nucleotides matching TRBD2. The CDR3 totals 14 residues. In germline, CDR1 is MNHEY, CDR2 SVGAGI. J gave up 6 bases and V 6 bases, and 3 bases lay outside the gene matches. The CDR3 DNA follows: TGTGCCAGCAGGGGACTAGCGGCTGCCGGGGAGCTGTTTTTT. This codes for CASRGLAAAGELFF.

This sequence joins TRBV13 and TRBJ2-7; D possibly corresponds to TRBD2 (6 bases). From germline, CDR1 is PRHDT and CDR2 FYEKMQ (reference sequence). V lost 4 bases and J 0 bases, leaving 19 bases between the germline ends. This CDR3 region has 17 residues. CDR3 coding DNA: TGTGCCAGCAGCTCAACCCTGGGGGACTCTCGCTCCTACGAGCAGTACTTC. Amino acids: CASSSTLGDSRSYEQYF.

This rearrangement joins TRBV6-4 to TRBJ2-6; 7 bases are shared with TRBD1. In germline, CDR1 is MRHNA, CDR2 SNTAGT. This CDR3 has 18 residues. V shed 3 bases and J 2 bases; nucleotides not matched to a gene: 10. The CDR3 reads CASSDRLGGYPGANVLTF. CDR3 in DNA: TGTGCCAGCAGTGATCGGTTAGGGGGCTATCCTGGGGCCAACGTCCTGACTTTC.

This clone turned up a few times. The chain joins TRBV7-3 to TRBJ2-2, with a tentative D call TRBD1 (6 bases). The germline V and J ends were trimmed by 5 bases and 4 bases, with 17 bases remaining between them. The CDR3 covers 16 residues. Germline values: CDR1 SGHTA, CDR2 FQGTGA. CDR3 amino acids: CASSLGREGVTGELFF. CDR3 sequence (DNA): TGTGCCAGCAGCCTCGGGCGCGAGGGGGTCACCGGGGAGCTGTTTTTT. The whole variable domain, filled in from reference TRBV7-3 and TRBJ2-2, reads GAGVSQTPSNKVTEKGKYVELRCDPISGHTALYWYRQSLGQGPEFLIYFQGTGAADDSGLPNDRFFAVRPEGSVSTLKIQRTERGDSAVYLCASSLGREGVTGELFFGEGSRLTVL.

CDR3 in DNA: TGTGCCACAAGTGGCGGGAGGGACAAAAGCACAGATACGCAGTATTTT. Amino acids: CATSGGRDKSTDTQYF. The gene calls are TRBV4-2 and TRBJ2-3; TRBD2 aligns across 9 bases. CDR1 is LGHNA, CDR2 YNFKEQ, per germline. V trimming: 10 bases; J trimming: 0 bases; junction bases outside the gene matches: 11. There are 16 residues in the CDR3.

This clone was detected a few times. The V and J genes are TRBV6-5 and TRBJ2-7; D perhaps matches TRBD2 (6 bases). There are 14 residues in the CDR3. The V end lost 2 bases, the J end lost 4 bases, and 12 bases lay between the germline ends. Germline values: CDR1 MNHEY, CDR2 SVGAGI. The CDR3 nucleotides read TGTGCCAGCAGTTACGAGGGACTTAGATACGAGCAGTACTTC. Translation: CASSYEGLRYEQYF.